This T cell receptor beta chain is drawn from a study of response to subunit inactivated influenza vaccine. TCRdb independently ran MiXCR on the RT-PCR reads; one entry per CDR3 protein. The top ten hold over 1.5% of the sample, which has roughly 500,000 distinct CDR3 sequences, 25% seen once. The source material was CD4+ T cells sorted from PBMCs, sampled more than 4 days after vaccination. This sequence originates from a man aged 50 or older who received an inactivated influenza vaccine.

CDR3 amino acids: CAIRGLGNTDTQYF. The CDR3 nucleotides are TGTGCCATCAGGGGACTAGGAAACACAGATACGCAGTATTTT. The V and J genes are TRBV10-3 and TRBJ2-3, with 8 bases aligning to TRBD2. This CDR3 has 14 amino acids. Losses at the gene ends were 6 bases for V and 2 bases for J; bases not matched to a gene: 4. Germline values: CDR1 ENHRY, CDR2 SYGVKD.